This T cell receptor beta chain was profiled in a study of blood T cell repertoires in COVID-19. As for the study in general: From the United States, Italy and Spain came samples of acute and convalescent COVID-19.

The CDR3 sequence is 14 residues long. Germline trimming cut 1 base from V and 4 bases from J; bases unmatched to any gene: 3. Germline CDR1 SGHNT, CDR2 YENEEA. The protocol was immunoSEQ multiplex PCR, while the TCRdb copy is restricted to in-frame clones and leaves out a portion. The sample lists around 310,000 clones; approximately 88% were seen once. Membership in each cohort depended on participant-reported clinical history. Recovered status in Cohort 3 required two negative PCRs, clearance, or symptom resolution. Of note for this clone: Different DNA sequences within this sample yield the same CDR3.

The specimen sequenced was PBMCs or T cells enriched from blood (not recorded which). This chain connects TRBV11-3 to TRBJ2-7; 8 bases align to TRBD1. The receptor comes from a young man who had recovered from COVID-19. As DNA, the CDR3 is TGTGCCAGCAGCTTAGGGCAGGGGGCATACGAGCAGTACTTC. Its translation is CASSLGQGAYEQYF.